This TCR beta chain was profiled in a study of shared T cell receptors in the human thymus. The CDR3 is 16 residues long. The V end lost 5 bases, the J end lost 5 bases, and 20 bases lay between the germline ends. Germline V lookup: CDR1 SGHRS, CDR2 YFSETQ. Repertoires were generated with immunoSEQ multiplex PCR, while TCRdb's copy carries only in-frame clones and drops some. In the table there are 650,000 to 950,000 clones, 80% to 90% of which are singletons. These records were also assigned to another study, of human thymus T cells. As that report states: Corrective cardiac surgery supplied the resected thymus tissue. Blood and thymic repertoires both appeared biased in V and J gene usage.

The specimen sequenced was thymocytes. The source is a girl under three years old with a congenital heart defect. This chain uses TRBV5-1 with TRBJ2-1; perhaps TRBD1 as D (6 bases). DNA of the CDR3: TGCGCCAGCAGTCACTTGGGGACACTGAGACACAATGAGCAGTTCTTC. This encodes CASSHLGTLRHNEQFF.